The 30 T cell receptor beta chains below all came from one sample that was sequenced in a study of human T cells and chemical hapten exposure. Time point denoted: patch test 1, 2 weeks after DPC sensitization. Treatment of the sample: therapeutic diphenylcyclopropenone sensitization with weekly scalp DPC. Unseparated into fractions, whole blood served as the source from which total RNA was extracted. Each CDR3 protein gets one entry after TCRdb re-called the RACE reads with MiXCR. The sample records about 37,000 distinct CDR3 sequences, 6% to 7% being singletons. Sequences were derived from whole blood, sampled in connection with sensitization to the hapten diphenylcyclopropenone (DPC). Every receptor here comes from a woman under 40 with alopecia areata. Some clones in this sample may be carry-over from other donors' samples.

The CDR3 reads CASSHDFSNQPQHF. The CDR3 coding sequence is TGTGCCAGCAGTCACGACTTTAGCAATCAGCCCCAGCATTTT. The J gene is TRBJ1-5, the V gene TRBV12-3 or TRBV12-4; D uncertain. The CDR3 is made up of 14 amino acids. V was cut by 5 bases and J by 0 bases, with 8 bases left in between.

This chain joins TRBV29-1 and TRBJ1-2; possible D gene TRBD1, 5 bases. The CDR3 has 13 residues. Germline V gene sequence: CDR1 SQVTM, CDR2 ANQGSEA. Trimming shortened V by 8 bases and J by 7 bases, and 20 bases separated the two germline ends. The CDR3 loop reads CSIPKQEIGGYTF. The CDR3 DNA follows: TGCAGCATCCCGAAACAGGAGATAGGTGGCTACACCTTC.

The sample holds a few counts of this clonotype. This chain links TRBV7-3 with TRBJ2-7; D may match TRBD1 or TRBD2 (6 bases each). Looked up from germline, CDR1 is SGHTA and CDR2 is FQGTGA. Trimming left V 5 bases short and J 5 bases short, with 19 bases between. The CDR3 loop spans 15 amino acids. The CDR3 nucleotides read TGTGCCAGCAGCCCCCAACAGGGAGGTAGGAACGAGCAGTACTTC. Translating it yields CASSPQQGGRNEQYF.

This clonotype was detected ten times or more. The rearrangement joins TRBV11-2 to TRBJ2-3; no definite D call. The V end lost 7 bases, the J end lost 2 bases, and 10 bases lay between the germline ends. Germline CDR1 SGHAT, CDR2 FQNNGV. This CDR3 spans 13 amino acids. The CDR3, as DNA: TGTGCCAGCAACTTGGCAGTCACAGATACGCAGTATTTT. It is translated as CASNLAVTDTQYF.

This clonotype was detected many times. Here the CDR3 DNA reads TGCAGTGCTAGCCCCGGGACTAGCGGGGAAGAGACCCAGTACTTC. It yields the protein CSASPGTSGEETQYF. This chain connects TRBV20-1 to TRBJ2-5; TRBD2 matches at 13 bases. Losses at the gene ends were 3 bases for V and 3 bases for J; bases not matched to a gene: 4. The CDR3 sequence is 15 residues long. Germline V gene lookup returns CDR1 DFQATT and CDR2 SNEGSKA (reference sequence).

V gene TRBV7-2 combines with J gene TRBJ2-2, with 7 bases fitting TRBD1. The CDR3 totals 14 residues. V gave up 5 bases and J gave up 4 bases; unmatched junction bases: 4. CDR1 and CDR2 (germline): SGHTA, FQGNSA. The CDR3: CASSPYRGTGELFF. CDR3 nucleotide sequence: TGTGCCAGCAGCCCCTACAGGGGCACCGGGGAGCTGTTTTTT.

This clonotype showed up just a few times. The chain recombines TRBV29-1 with TRBJ2-7, with D perhaps TRBD1 (6 bases). The CDR3 covers 13 residues. Trimming took 0 bases from V and 7 from J, leaving 13 bases between them. Germline CDR1 SQVTM, CDR2 ANQGSEA. The CDR3 DNA is TGCAGCGTTGAAGAGGTAGGGCAGGGGGAGCAGTACTTC. Translating gives CSVEEVGQGEQYF.

V gene TRBV6-5 combines with J gene TRBJ2-3; D perhaps matches TRBD2 (5 bases). V was trimmed by 5 bases and J by 3 bases, leaving 9 bases between them. The germline V gene has CDR1 MNHEY and CDR2 SVGAGI. This CDR3 is built from 13 residues. The CDR3 region is CASSNGVTDTQYF. The CDR3 coding sequence is TGTGCCAGCAGTAACGGGGTTACAGATACGCAGTATTTT.

V is TRBV12-3 or TRBV12-4 and J is TRBJ1-2; 8 nucleotides agree with TRBD1. This CDR3 is built from 17 residues. V trimming: 5 bases; J trimming: 0 bases; junction bases outside the gene matches: 11. CDR3 amino acids: CASSPYAGQGANYGYTF. The CDR3 nucleotides are TGTGCCAGCAGTCCGTACGCTGGACAGGGAGCTAACTATGGCTACACCTTC.

The chain links TRBV28 to TRBJ1-5, with TRBD1 matching 7 bases. The CDR3 runs 16 residues. The J segment lost 6 bases and the V segment lost 5 bases, leaving 13 bases of the junction unmatched. Looked up from germline, CDR1 is MDHEN and CDR2 is SYDVKM. The CDR3 nucleotides are TGTGCCAGCAGTACCTTCGACAGGGTGGCTCCTCAGCCCCAGCATTTT. It translates to CASSTFDRVAPQPQHF.

This clonotype occurred many times. This sequence joins TRBV12-3 or TRBV12-4 and TRBJ2-1; 8 bases match TRBD1. CDR3 length equals 13 residues. V gave up 5 bases and J gave up 9 bases; unmatched junction bases: 6. The CDR3, as DNA: TGTGCCAGCAGTCCAGGGGGCTTGGGTGAGCAGTTCTTC. Translated: CASSPGGLGEQFF.

The genes are TRBV6-2 or TRBV6-3 and TRBJ2-7, with 10 bases matching TRBD1. This CDR3 has 16 amino acids. Looked up from germline, CDR1 is MNHEY and CDR2 is SVGEGT. J lost 4 bases, V lost 5 bases, and 11 bases had no gene match. CDR3 residues: CASSTVPGQGIYEQYF. In DNA, the CDR3 is TGTGCCAGCAGTACTGTACCGGGACAGGGGATATACGAGCAGTACTTC.

This clonotype was recorded many times. The V and J genes are TRBV18 and TRBJ2-5; D is possibly TRBD2 (6 bases). The CDR3 sequence is 14 residues long. Trimming stripped 6 bases from V and 4 bases from J, with 15 bases between. Germline V gives CDR1 KGHSH, CDR2 LQKENI. The CDR3 DNA reads as TGTGCCAGCTCTAACCAGGGTAGCGGAGAGACCCAGTACTTC. Amino acid sequence: CASSNQGSGETQYF. Drawing the rest from reference TRBV18 and TRBJ2-5, the complete variable domain is NAGVMQNPRHLVRRRGQEARLRCSPMKGHSHVYWYRQLPEEGLKFMVYLQKENIIDESGMPKERFSAEFPKEGPSILRIQQVVRGDSAAYFCASSNQGSGETQYFGPGTRLLVL.

There are many counts of this clonotype. The chain couples TRBV7-2 to TRBJ1-5; D remains ambiguous. V lost 5 bases to trimming and J lost 9 bases, with 14 bases between them. There are 13 residues in the CDR3. CDR1 and CDR2 from the germline V gene are SGHTA and FQGNSA. CDR3 loop: CASSTEARAPQHF. CDR3 DNA sequence: TGTGCCAGCAGCACCGAAGCACGGGCGCCCCAGCATTTT.

As concerns this clonotype: This could be a read error, since a much larger clone is one nucleotide away. The final CDR3 position lacks the conserved phenylalanine or tryptophan, pointing to a likely read error. The chain couples TRBV29-1 to TRBJ2-7; weak D call: TRBD1 (6 bases). The CDR3 loop spans 12 amino acids. Germline-derived CDR1 and CDR2 are SQVTM and ANQGSEA. The V end was cut by 7 bases, the J end by 6 bases, with 16 bases between. CDR3 loop: CSATGQLGEQYY. The DNA of the CDR3 is TGCAGCGCCACCGGACAGCTGGGCGAGCAGTACTAC.

The table lists this clonotype with a few counts. The chain links TRBV27 to TRBJ1-1, with 7 bases fitting TRBD1. CDR3 length: 15 residues. Germline loops: CDR1 MNHEY, CDR2 SMNVEV (reference sequence). Trimming cost V 3 bases and J 7 bases; bases outside gene matches: 11. CDR3 nucleotide sequence: TGTGCCAGCAGTTTGGGGTTCGGGGACAGTAGTGAAGCTTTCTTT. Its protein is CASSLGFGDSSEAFF.

This clonotype showed up many times. The V gene is TRBV2, the J gene TRBJ1-5; 7 nucleotides line up with TRBD1. Germline loops: CDR1 SNHLY, CDR2 FYNNEI. V trimming: 0 bases; J trimming: 2 bases; junction bases outside the gene matches: 4. The CDR3 has 16 residues. The CDR3 DNA sequence: TGTGCCAGCAGTGAAGCAACAGGGGCGGGCAATCAGCCCCAGCATTTT. Amino acids: CASSEATGAGNQPQHF.

This clonotype is a singleton in its sample. The chain links TRBV5-1 to TRBJ2-3; 8 nucleotides line up with TRBD2. Germline assignment: CDR1 SGHRS and CDR2 YFSETQ. Unmatched junction bases numbered 6, after V lost 4 bases and J lost 2 bases. This CDR3 spans 15 amino acids. The CDR3 sequence is CASSLTSAYTDTQYF. CDR3 nucleotides: TGCGCCAGCAGCCTGACTAGCGCCTACACAGATACGCAGTATTTT.

Within the sample, this clonotype is medium-sized (0.01 to 0.1%). The V call is TRBV5-1, the J call TRBJ1-5, with D possibly TRBD1 on 6 matching bases. The germline V gene has CDR1 SGHRS and CDR2 YFSETQ. Trimming cost V 5 bases and J 5 bases, with 11 bases left between them. This CDR3 has 13 amino acids. CDR3 in amino acids: CASSEQGDQPQHF. The CDR3 nucleotides are TGCGCCAGCAGTGAACAGGGAGATCAGCCCCAGCATTTT.

The chain employs TRBV29-1 and TRBJ2-5; D unclear. CDR1 and CDR2 from the germline V gene are SQVTM and ANQGSEA. Trimming took 7 bases from V and 0 from J, leaving 6 bases between them. This CDR3 has 11 residues. For the CDR3, the DNA is TGCAGCGCAGCGCACCAAGAGACCCAGTACTTC. Translating it yields CSAAHQETQYF.

This clonotype was observed at least ten times. This chain uses TRBV7-2 with TRBJ2-6; no clear D gene. CDR1 SGHTA and CDR2 FQGNSA come from the germline V gene. There are 15 residues in the CDR3. V shed 3 bases and J shed 0 bases, with 6 bases lying between them. CDR3 nucleotides: TGTGCCAGCAGCTTTCGTGTCTCTGGGGCCAACGTCCTGACTTTC. Encoded protein: CASSFRVSGANVLTF.

The chain combines TRBV30 with TRBJ2-5; 10 positions match TRBD1. The CDR3 sequence is 14 residues long. Germline values: CDR1 GTSNPN, CDR2 SVGIG (reference sequence). The trim removed 5 bases at V and 0 bases at J, leaving 3 bases unmatched. The chain's CDR3 is CAWGGQGYQETQYF. Here the CDR3 DNA reads TGTGCCTGGGGGGGACAGGGGTACCAAGAGACCCAGTACTTC.

The CDR3 nucleotides are TGTGCCATCAGTGAGTCCCTACAAACCTACGAGCAGTACTTC. Translation: CAISESLQTYEQYF. This rearrangement joins TRBV10-3 to TRBJ2-7, with D hard to call. The CDR3 is 14 amino acids. V lost 0 bases and J lost 2, with 8 bases in between. Germline V gene data show CDR1 as ENHRY and CDR2 as SYGVKD.

This rearrangement joins TRBV6-2 or TRBV6-3 to TRBJ1-5; tentatively, D is TRBD1 (6 bases). Germline V gene sequence: CDR1 MNHEY, CDR2 SVGEGT. CDR3 length: 14 amino acids. Trimming cost V 5 bases and J 7 bases, with 15 bases left between them. CDR3 nucleotide sequence: TGTGCCAGCAGTGTCACAGGGTTCGGCCAGCCCCAGCATTTT. This codes for CASSVTGFGQPQHF.

V gene TRBV12-3 or TRBV12-4 combines with J gene TRBJ2-7; D is perhaps TRBD1 (8 bases). V lost 5 bases and J lost 5, with 16 bases in between. The CDR3 has 14 residues. CDR3 sequence (DNA): TGTGCCAGCAGTAGCGGGGCAGGGGGCCACGAGCAGTACTTC. This encodes CASSSGAGGHEQYF.

The chain combines TRBV29-1 with TRBJ2-1; possible D gene TRBD1, 5 bases. Germline V gene data show CDR1 as SQVTM and CDR2 as ANQGSEA. With 5 bases removed from V and 7 bases from J, the gap between germline ends came to 12 bases. The CDR3 is made up of 12 amino acids. The CDR3 is CSVSRDNNEQFF. CDR3 nucleotide sequence: TGCAGCGTTAGCAGGGATAATAATGAGCAGTTCTTC.

This clonotype occurred a few times. The chain couples TRBV28 to TRBJ1-1; D not resolved. This CDR3 is built from 14 residues. Deletions cut 5 bases from V and 4 bases from J, with 14 bases between. The V gene's germline CDR1 is MDHEN and CDR2 SYDVKM. CDR3 DNA: TGTGCCAGCAGTCCCCTGACCTCGGGCACTGAAGCTTTCTTT. Protein: CASSPLTSGTEAFF.

The chain combines TRBV28 with TRBJ1-5; D uncertain. Per germline, CDR1 MDHEN and CDR2 SYDVKM. The germline V and J ends were trimmed by 3 bases and 4 bases, with 10 bases remaining between them. This CDR3 spans 14 amino acids. The CDR3 sequence: CASSLPESNQPQHF. The CDR3 DNA sequence: TGTGCCAGCAGTTTGCCGGAGTCAAATCAGCCCCAGCATTTT.

The chain recombines TRBV20-1 with TRBJ1-1, with a weak D call TRBD1 (5 bases). Looked up from germline, CDR1 is DFQATT and CDR2 is SNEGSKA (reference sequence). The CDR3 has 13 residues. Trimming cost V 6 bases and J 0 bases, with 11 bases left between them. CDR3 DNA: TGCAGTGCCACCAGGGAGGTGAACACTGAAGCTTTCTTT. It is translated as CSATREVNTEAFF.

There are many counts of this clonotype. The chain joins TRBV24-1 to TRBJ2-2; 9 nucleotides agree with TRBD1. The length of the CDR3 is 16 residues. CDR1 and CDR2 (germline): KGHDR, SFDVKD. V was pared by 4 bases and J by 6 bases, with 8 bases of the junction left unmatched. The CDR3 sequence: CATSEGTGRPSGELFF. The CDR3 DNA is TGTGCCACCAGTGAAGGGACAGGGCGGCCTTCCGGGGAGCTGTTTTTT.